The 23 T cell receptor beta chains below all came from one sample that was sequenced in a study of regulatory T cells in long-lasting Graves disease (dated by TCRdb to about 2021). The label giving this sample's time point can be read as: persistent/refractory GD, antithyroid drugs over 5 years with positive TRAb. For both TCR sequencing and RNA sequencing, RNA was extracted from PBMCs in TRIzol. The method was multiplex PCR. Sequencer: Illumina HiSeq 4000. To build TCR beta libraries, CDR3 regions were amplified by Arm-PCR using iRepertoire HTBI primers. TCRdb reworked the public reads: Q25 trimming with fastp, MiXCR clone assembly, productive beta chains retained. Rows merge per CDR3 protein into single entries with the most common DNA and genes. The sample table holds some 420,000 distinct CDR3 sequences, of which less than 25% were seen once. 10% to 15% of the sample is held by the ten biggest clonotypes.

Here the sequenced sample was peripheral blood mononuclear cells (PBMCs), taken when the disease was refractory, from a patient treated with antithyroid drugs. These receptors all stem from a female donor with Graves disease.

The chain recombines TRBV30 with TRBJ1-1; TRBD1 matches 7 bases. Trimming removed 2 bases from V and 4 bases from J; junction bases left unmatched: 7. The CDR3 extends over 14 amino acids. The germline gives CDR1 GTSNPN, CDR2 SVGIG (reference sequence). The CDR3 DNA reads TGTGCCTGGAGTCAGACAGGGTTCGGCACTGAAGCTTTCTTT. Translating gives CAWSQTGFGTEAFF.

As for this clonotype: Being one base from a much bigger clone, this may be a read error. Without the conserved terminal phenylalanine or tryptophan, this CDR3 likely stems from a read error. The chain recombines TRBV6-9 with TRBJ1-4; D is possibly TRBD1 (5 bases). V was trimmed by 3 bases and J by 5 bases, leaving 16 bases between them. CDR1 and CDR2 (germline): MNHGY, SVAAGI. CDR3 length: 16 residues. CDR3 bases: TGTGCCAGCAGTTACATTCAGGGAGGACAAAATGAAAAACTGTTTTCT. It codes for CASSYIQGGQNEKLFS.

This clonotype was seen many times. The rearrangement uses TRBV6-2 or TRBV6-3 and TRBJ2-7, with D perhaps assigned TRBD1 or TRBD2 (7 bases each). The V and J ends lost 5 bases and 3 bases respectively, with 17 bases between them. From germline, CDR1 is MNHEY and CDR2 SVGEGT. This CDR3 has 15 residues. DNA of the CDR3: TGTGCCAGCAGTCAACCAGGGGGGGCCGTCTACGAGCAGTACTTC. It codes for CASSQPGGAVYEQYF.

The J gene is TRBJ1-1, the V gene TRBV5-1; D ambiguous. Germline assignment: CDR1 SGHRS and CDR2 YFSETQ. Trimming left V 6 bases short and J 7 bases short, with 10 bases between. This CDR3 contains 11 residues. CDR3 loop: CASTAQNEAFF. The CDR3 nucleotides read TGCGCCAGCACCGCGCAGAATGAAGCTTTCTTT.

The chain's CDR3 is CAWRSGAEETQYF. CDR3 nucleotides: TGTGCCTGGAGATCTGGGGCAGAAGAGACCCAGTACTTC. The V and J genes are TRBV30 and TRBJ2-5, with D maybe TRBD1 (5 bases). V was cut by 3 bases and J by 3 bases, with 11 bases left in between. Germline V gene data show CDR1 as GTSNPN and CDR2 as SVGIG (reference sequence). There are 13 residues in the CDR3.

This clonotype has only a few counts. The chain joins TRBV7-9 to TRBJ1-2; maybe TRBD1 (5 bases). The germline gives CDR1 SEHNR, CDR2 FQNEAQ (reference sequence). The CDR3 runs to 14 residues. V lost 1 base and J lost 6, with 12 bases in between. This chain's CDR3 is CASSLETGQNGYTF. DNA for the CDR3: TGTGCCAGCAGCTTAGAAACAGGCCAGAATGGCTACACCTTC.

As to this clonotype: This could be a read error, since a much larger clone is one nucleotide away. The chain employs TRBV2 and TRBJ1-1; D is possibly TRBD1 (5 bases). Germline V gives CDR1 SNHLY, CDR2 FYNNEI. The V and J ends lost 10 bases and 1 base respectively, with 16 bases between them. The CDR3 has 14 amino acids. The CDR3 DNA sequence: TGTGCCATCAGACCCGGGACGGAGAACACTGAAGCTTTCTTT. It encodes CAIRPGTENTEAFF.

Details on this clonotype: The germline gene is not matched at one end of the junction; a read error may be the cause. This sequence joins TRBV4-3 and TRBJ1-2; 9 bases line up with TRBD1. This CDR3 contains 17 residues. The germline V gene encodes CDR1 LGHNA and CDR2 YSLEER. This CDR3 reads CASGQDSGQGTPYGYTF. The CDR3 nucleotides are TGCGCCAGCGGCCAAGATTCCGGACAGGGGACTCCTTATGGCTACACCTTC.

At least ten counts were recorded for this clonotype. The chain combines TRBV28 with TRBJ2-5; possibly TRBD2 for D (7 bases). The CDR3 loop spans 14 amino acids. The V gene lost 2 bases and the J gene lost 9 bases, with 16 bases spanning the gap. Germline loops: CDR1 MDHEN, CDR2 SYDVKM. This CDR3 is CASSLLRGPGAQYF. The DNA of the CDR3 is TGTGCCAGCAGTTTACTGCGGGGGCCAGGGGCCCAGTACTTC. Full variable domain (outside the CDR3, taken from reference TRBV28 and TRBJ2-5): DVKVTQSSRYLVKRTGEKVFLECVQDMDHENMFWYRQDPGLGLRLIYFSYDVKMKEKGDIPEGYSVSREKKERFSLILESASTNQTSMYLCASSLLRGPGAQYFGPGTRLLVL.

Only a few counts were recorded for this clonotype. The V gene is TRBV20-1, the J gene TRBJ1-1; the D is unclear. The germline V gene encodes CDR1 DFQATT and CDR2 SNEGSKA (reference sequence). Trimming cost V 0 bases and J 5 bases, with 10 bases left between them. This CDR3 is 13 amino acids long. CDR3 in DNA: TGCAGTGCTAGAGAGTGGGCGGGTACTGAAGCTTTCTTT. Encoded protein: CSAREWAGTEAFF.

This chain uses TRBV29-1 with TRBJ1-2, with 7 bases that match TRBD1. The trim removed 7 bases at V and 3 bases at J, leaving 5 bases unmatched. The CDR3 sequence is 12 residues long. The germline V gene has CDR1 SQVTM and CDR2 ANQGSEA. The CDR3 nucleotides read TGCAGCGCCGATACAGGGGACTATGGCTACACCTTC. It yields the protein CSADTGDYGYTF.

This clonotype was observed many times. The DNA of the CDR3 is TGTGCCAGCAGTGCCCGACAGGGAACTGAAGCTTTCTTT. Translation gives CASSARQGTEAFF. The chain uses TRBV2 and TRBJ1-1, with 7 bases lining up with TRBD1. The V and J ends lost 4 bases and 5 bases, in that order; junction bases with no gene match: 4. The CDR3 has 13 amino acids. Germline CDR1 is SNHLY and CDR2 is FYNNEI.

This clonotype was seen just once. A read error may explain this, as a much larger clone is one base away. In this CDR3 the conserved last residue, phenylalanine or tryptophan, is missing, so a read error is likely. The V call is TRBV7-3, the J call TRBJ1-1; no clear D. Germline-derived CDR1 and CDR2 are SGHTA and FQGTGA. Trimming removed 5 bases from V and 3 bases from J, with 10 bases in between. This CDR3 spans 13 amino acids. CDR3 protein: CASSIDTHTEAFL. Written as DNA, the CDR3 is TGTGCCAGCAGCATCGACACCCACACTGAAGCTTTCCTT.

This clonotype was counted many times. The chain couples TRBV20-1 to TRBJ2-5, with unresolved D. The germline V gene encodes CDR1 DFQATT and CDR2 SNEGSKA (reference sequence). There are 11 residues in the CDR3. The V gene lost 4 bases and the J gene lost 3 bases, with 6 bases spanning the gap. The CDR3 loop reads CSATREETQYF. The DNA for the CDR3 is TGCAGTGCTACTAGGGAAGAGACCCAGTACTTC.

J is TRBJ1-1 and V is TRBV19, with D unclear. The germline V and J ends were trimmed by 1 base and 5 bases, with 8 bases remaining between them. CDR1 and CDR2 from the germline V gene are LNHDA and SQIVND (reference sequence). There are 13 residues in the CDR3. This CDR3 is CASSIGEGTEAFF. The CDR3, as DNA: TGTGCCAGTAGTATAGGGGAAGGAACTGAAGCTTTCTTT.

This clonotype was picked up a small number of times. The chain is built from TRBV4-1 and TRBJ1-2; possibly TRBD1 for D (6 bases). Trimming pared 0 bases from V and 8 bases from J, leaving 16 bases between. CDR3 size: 15 residues. CDR1 MGHRA and CDR2 YSYEKL come from the germline V gene. The CDR3 sequence: CASSQDLAGAGGYTF. DNA of the CDR3: TGCGCCAGCAGCCAAGATCTGGCAGGGGCGGGAGGCTACACCTTC.

This rearrangement joins TRBV11-3 to TRBJ2-5, with D hard to call. Germline lookup yields CDR1 SGHNT and CDR2 YENEEA. The length of the CDR3 is 14 residues. Trimming removed 5 bases at V and 0 bases at J, with 10 bases between. The CDR3 protein is CASSRVGNQETQYF. In DNA, the CDR3 is TGTGCCAGCAGCCGTGTTGGGAACCAAGAGACCCAGTACTTC.

This chain connects TRBV30 to TRBJ2-4; D perhaps matches TRBD2 (6 bases). Per the germline V gene, CDR1 is GTSNPN and CDR2 is SVGIG (reference sequence). The V end lost 2 bases, the J end lost 9 bases, and 14 bases lay between the germline ends. The CDR3 totals 13 residues. The CDR3 sequence is CAWSSGGEGIQYF. Here the CDR3 DNA reads TGTGCCTGGAGTTCTGGAGGGGAAGGCATTCAGTACTTC.

To note about this clonotype: Given a much more abundant clone one base away, this may be a read error. The chain has TRBV28 and TRBJ1-1, with unresolved D. This CDR3 is 14 amino acids long. Trimming pared 8 bases from V and 2 bases from J, leaving 15 bases between. The germline V gene encodes CDR1 MDHEN and CDR2 SYDVKM. The CDR3: CASGLRRTNTEAFF. DNA of the CDR3: TGTGCCAGCGGACTGCGAAGAACCAACACTGAAGCTTTCTTT.

V usage is TRBV29-1 and J usage is TRBJ1-4; D not certain. The CDR3 contains 13 residues. V was clipped by 0 bases and J by 8 bases, with 10 bases between them. Germline-derived CDR1 and CDR2 are SQVTM and ANQGSEA. CDR3: CSVEESVGEKLFF. Here the CDR3 DNA reads TGCAGCGTTGAAGAGTCTGTAGGAGAAAAACTGTTTTTT.

This clonotype has at least ten counts. The chain carries TRBV6-5 and TRBJ2-7; tentative D call: TRBD1 (7 bases). The germline gives CDR1 MNHEY, CDR2 SVGAGI. V lost 2 bases, J lost 4 bases, and 12 bases lay in between. The CDR3 covers 14 residues. As DNA, the CDR3 is TGTGCCAGCAGTTACGGTGCAGGGGGGTACGAGCAGTACTTC. Translation: CASSYGAGGYEQYF.

This clonotype has ten or more counts. The chain links TRBV28 to TRBJ1-5; D possibly corresponds to TRBD1 (5 bases). Trimming cost V 3 bases and J 2 bases, with 14 bases left between them. CDR1 is MDHEN, CDR2 SYDVKM, per germline. This CDR3 spans 16 amino acids. The CDR3 here is CASSFRLRVGNQPQHF. CDR3 DNA sequence: TGTGCCAGCAGTTTTCGGCTCAGGGTGGGCAATCAGCCCCAGCATTTT.

This clonotype has ten or more counts. V and J are TRBV20-1 and TRBJ1-6, with unresolved D. Germline values: CDR1 DFQATT, CDR2 SNEGSKA (reference sequence). The length of the CDR3 is 14 residues. V lost 1 base and J 7 bases, leaving 11 bases between the germline ends. CDR3 region: CSARVPAGNSPLHF. The DNA of the CDR3 is TGCAGTGCTAGAGTCCCGGCCGGGAATTCACCCCTCCACTTT.